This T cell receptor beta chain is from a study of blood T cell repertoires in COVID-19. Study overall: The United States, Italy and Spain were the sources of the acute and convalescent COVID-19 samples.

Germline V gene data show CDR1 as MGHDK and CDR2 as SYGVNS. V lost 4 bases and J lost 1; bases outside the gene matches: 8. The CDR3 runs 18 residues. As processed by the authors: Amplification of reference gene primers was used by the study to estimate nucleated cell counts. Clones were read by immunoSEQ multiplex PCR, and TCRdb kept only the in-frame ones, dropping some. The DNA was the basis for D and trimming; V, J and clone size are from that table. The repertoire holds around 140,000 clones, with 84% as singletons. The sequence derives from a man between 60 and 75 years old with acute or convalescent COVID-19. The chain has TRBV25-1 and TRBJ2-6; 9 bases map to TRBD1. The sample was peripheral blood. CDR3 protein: CASSAGTGFVSGANVLTF. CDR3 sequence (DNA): TGTGCCAGCAGTGCCGGGACAGGGTTTGTATCTGGGGCCAACGTCCTGACTTTC.